A single sample gave rise to the 30 T cell receptor beta chains below, sequenced in a study of shared clonotypes between healthy human individuals. Libraries were prepared by immunoSEQ multiplex PCR; TCRdb keeps only in-frame clonotypes and omits some of them. The repertoire holds some 2,000,000 clones, with 95% as singletons. The sample consisted of naive CD4+ T cells sorted from blood. Regarding subset: CD45RA+ positively selected. These receptors were obtained from a man younger than 35 in good health.

The chain has TRBV6-1 and TRBJ2-7; D not certain. The CDR3 spans 15 residues. V lost 5 bases and J lost 2, with 16 bases in between. In germline, CDR1 is MNHNS, CDR2 SASEGT. CDR3 region: CASSNAQGPTYEQYF. CDR3 DNA: TGTGCCAGCAGTAACGCGCAAGGCCCCACCTACGAGCAGTACTTC.

Comments on this clone: Additional DNA sequences in this sample encode the identical CDR3. V is TRBV5-1 and J is TRBJ2-1, with 7 nucleotides matching TRBD1. J lost 3 bases, V lost 0 bases, and 3 bases had no gene match. The CDR3 is 15 amino acids. Germline CDR1 and CDR2: SGHRS and YFSETQ. The DNA for the CDR3 is TGCGCCAGCAGCTTGGCCGACAGGGACTACAATGAGCAGTTCTTC. Translating gives CASSLADRDYNEQFF.

This clone was counted a single time. The V and J genes are TRBV5-1 and TRBJ2-1; TRBD2 agrees at 11 bases. J gave up 5 bases and V 4 bases, and 8 bases lay outside the gene matches. CDR3 length equals 16 residues. Germline loops: CDR1 SGHRS, CDR2 YFSETQ. CDR3 DNA: TGCGCCAGCAGCCGGACTAGCGGGCGAGAAAACAATGAGCAGTTCTTC. Translating it yields CASSRTSGRENNEQFF.

This clone was observed once. The genes are TRBV25-1 and TRBJ2-2, with 11 positions matching TRBD1. The CDR3 length is 17 residues. Germline V gene sequence: CDR1 MGHDK, CDR2 SYGVNS. J lost 5 bases, V lost 3 bases, and 8 bases had no gene match. CDR3 amino acids: CASSDPGQGATTGELFF. As DNA, the CDR3 is TGTGCCAGCAGTGACCCCGGACAGGGGGCAACGACCGGGGAGCTGTTTTTT.

In its sample, this clone was seen once. The J gene is TRBJ2-2, the V gene TRBV6-1; TRBD1 is a possible D gene (5 bases). CDR3 length: 15 residues. The ends were cut back, 4 bases at V and 0 bases at J, with 9 bases in the middle. Germline V gives CDR1 MNHNS, CDR2 SASEGT. The CDR3 reads CASSGGRPNTGELFF. CDR3 bases: TGTGCCAGCAGTGGGGGCAGGCCGAACACCGGGGAGCTGTTTTTT.

The chain uses TRBV27 and TRBJ1-2; 8 bases fit TRBD1. From germline, CDR1 is MNHEY and CDR2 SMNVEV (reference sequence). V dropped 4 bases and J dropped 5; count of bases not matched to a gene: 9. CDR3 length: 15 residues. The CDR3 DNA is TGTGCCAGCAGTTCAACAGGGGGAACCTCTTATGGCTACACCTTC. It is translated as CASSSTGGTSYGYTF.

The V and J genes are TRBV5-1 and TRBJ1-2, with a possible D match to TRBD1 (6 bases). The V gene's germline CDR1 is SGHRS and CDR2 YFSETQ. The length of the CDR3 is 18 residues. With 4 bases removed from V and 0 bases from J, the gap between germline ends came to 22 bases. CDR3 sequence reads: CASSAAVDSTLSNYGYTF. CDR3 sequence (DNA): TGCGCCAGCAGCGCTGCGGTGGACAGTACCCTTTCTAACTATGGCTACACCTTC. The variable domain in full, with the rest retrieved from reference TRBV5-1 and TRBJ1-2, is KAGVTQTPRYLIKTRGQQVTLSCSPISGHRSVSWYQQTPGQGLQFLFEYFSETQRNKGNFPGRFSGRQFSNSRSEMNVSTLELGDSALYLCASSAAVDSTLSNYGYTFGSGTRLTVV.

As to this clone: The same CDR3 also results from other DNA sequences found in this sample. The J gene is TRBJ1-2, the V gene TRBV19; D ambiguous. Per germline, CDR1 LNHDA and CDR2 SQIVND (reference sequence). The CDR3 sequence is 12 residues long. V lost 3 bases and J 4 bases, leaving 6 bases between the germline ends. CDR3 residues: CASSIDPYGYTF. In DNA form, the CDR3 reads TGTGCCAGTAGTATCGACCCCTATGGCTACACCTTC. The whole variable domain, filled in from reference TRBV19 and TRBJ1-2, reads DGGITQSPKYLFRKEGQNVTLSCEQNLNHDAMYWYRQDPGQGLRLIYYSQIVNDFQKGDIAEGYSVSREKKESFPLTVTSAQKNPTAFYLCASSIDPYGYTFGSGTRLTVV.

The chain recombines TRBV6-4 with TRBJ2-1; 12 positions agree with TRBD2. Germline trimming cut 4 bases from V and 7 bases from J; bases unmatched to any gene: 5. CDR1 and CDR2 from the germline V gene are MRHNA and SNTAGT. The CDR3 covers 15 residues. The CDR3 spells CASSALAGGPNEQFF. CDR3 DNA sequence: TGTGCCAGCAGTGCTCTAGCGGGGGGGCCAAATGAGCAGTTCTTC.

J is TRBJ2-3 and V is TRBV5-1; D is ambiguous. Germline values: CDR1 SGHRS, CDR2 YFSETQ. Trimming stripped 0 bases from V and 6 bases from J, with 8 bases between. The CDR3 totals 13 residues. The CDR3, as DNA: TGCGCCAGCAGCTTGGACTTCTCGGATACGCAGTATTTT. Translated: CASSLDFSDTQYF.

CDR3 amino acids: CAWSSGMFYEQYF. CDR3 nucleotide sequence: TGTGCCTGGAGTAGCGGGATGTTTTACGAGCAGTACTTC. V and J are TRBV30 and TRBJ2-7, with 7 bases aligning to TRBD2. With 2 bases clipped from V and 4 bases from J, the junction kept 5 bases outside the gene matches. This CDR3 has 13 amino acids. The germline V gene has CDR1 GTSNPN and CDR2 SVGIG (reference sequence).

V gene TRBV5-1 combines with J gene TRBJ2-7, with 11 bases identical to TRBD1. This CDR3 spans 14 amino acids. The germline gives CDR1 SGHRS, CDR2 YFSETQ. V shed 5 bases, J shed 5 bases, and the junction held 6 bases outside the gene matches. CDR3 protein: CASRIGTGGNEQYF. For the CDR3, the DNA is TGCGCCAGCAGAATCGGGACAGGGGGAAACGAGCAGTACTTC.

V is TRBV5-4 and J is TRBJ2-4, with D uncertain. The CDR3 is made up of 14 amino acids. Germline values: CDR1 SGHNT, CDR2 YYREEE (reference sequence). Trimming removed 3 bases from V and 7 bases from J, with 14 bases in between. The CDR3 sequence is CASSSRAQPNIQYF. The CDR3 DNA is TGTGCCAGCAGCTCCCGGGCCCAGCCCAACATTCAGTACTTC.

This chain joins TRBV27 and TRBJ2-2; weak D call: TRBD2 (5 bases). CDR3 length: 14 amino acids. The germline CDR1 and CDR2 sequences are MNHEY and SMNVEV (reference sequence). Trimming removed 3 bases at V and 5 bases at J, with 10 bases between. The CDR3 region is CASSFSPGTGELFF. The CDR3 bases are TGTGCCAGCAGTTTTTCACCGGGGACCGGGGAGCTGTTTTTT.

This clone was found a few times. The chain joins TRBV7-2 to TRBJ2-7, with D maybe TRBD1 (6 bases). Per the germline V gene, CDR1 is SGHTA and CDR2 is FQGNSA. V was cut by 4 bases and J by 5 bases, with 18 bases left in between. CDR3 length equals 15 residues. CDR3 protein: CASSSQQGSYHEQYF. In nucleotides, the CDR3 is TGTGCCAGCAGCTCCCAACAGGGCTCATACCACGAGCAGTACTTC.

V gene TRBV30 combines with J gene TRBJ1-6, with D possibly matching TRBD1 (5 bases). Trimming cost V 2 bases and J 7 bases, with 12 bases left between them. Germline V gene data show CDR1 as GTSNPN and CDR2 as SVGIG (reference sequence). The CDR3 sequence is 14 residues long. In DNA form, the CDR3 reads TGTGCCTGGAGTTTAAGGGGTAGGAATTCACCCCTCCACTTT. Encoded protein: CAWSLRGRNSPLHF.

The chain joins TRBV7-2 to TRBJ2-3, with D maybe TRBD1 (5 bases). Trimming took 3 bases from V and 3 from J, leaving 10 bases between them. Germline V gives CDR1 SGHTA, CDR2 FQGNSA. CDR3 length: 14 amino acids. The CDR3 bases are TGTGCCAGCAGCTTTCAGGGTGGGACAGATACGCAGTATTTT. Protein: CASSFQGGTDTQYF.

In the case of this clone: This may be a read error, as it is one base from a much larger clone. Other DNA sequences in the same sample also yield this CDR3. The rearrangement links TRBV9 to TRBJ2-2; D is undetermined. Germline CDR1 is SGDLS and CDR2 is YYNGEE. V was pared by 3 bases and J by 0 bases, with 3 bases between. There are 13 residues in the CDR3. The CDR3 DNA reads TGTGCCAGCAGCGGGGCGAACACCGGGGAGCTGTTTTTT. Its protein is CASSGANTGELFF.

V gene TRBV7-9 combines with J gene TRBJ1-6, with a weak D call TRBD1 (5 bases). V was cut by 5 bases and J by 0 bases, with 11 bases left in between. CDR3 length: 16 residues. Germline lookup yields CDR1 SEHNR and CDR2 FQNEAQ (reference sequence). The CDR3, as DNA: TGTGCCAGCAGCCAAGACCAGGGCTCCTATAATTCACCCCTCCACTTT. Translation: CASSQDQGSYNSPLHF.

The chain joins TRBV10-1 to TRBJ2-5, with TRBD1 matching 7 bases. This CDR3 has 15 amino acids. J was trimmed by 5 bases and V by 3 bases; bases with no gene match: 9. CDR1 and CDR2 from the germline V gene are WNHNN and SYGVQD (reference sequence). The CDR3 here is CASSEGTARFETQYF. CDR3 DNA: TGCGCCAGCAGTGAAGGGACAGCGCGATTCGAGACCCAGTACTTC.

This chain links TRBV5-1 with TRBJ2-6, with no clear D. The CDR3 has 17 amino acids. Germline lookup yields CDR1 SGHRS and CDR2 YFSETQ. The germline V and J ends were trimmed by 0 bases and 4 bases, with 14 bases remaining between them. CDR3 sequence reads: CASSLEGGLGGANVLTF. The CDR3 DNA reads TGCGCCAGCAGCTTGGAAGGCGGTTTGGGAGGGGCCAACGTCCTGACTTTC.

Details on this clone: Here the CDR3 omits its conserved ending phenylalanine or tryptophan, so a read error is the likely source. The chain is built from TRBV27 and TRBJ1-1; no clear D gene. Trimming removed 7 bases at V and 1 base at J, with 13 bases between. Looked up from germline, CDR1 is MNHEY and CDR2 is SMNVEV (reference sequence). The CDR3 runs to 14 residues. The CDR3: CASTPPPGNTEAFL. The CDR3 region has the DNA TGTGCCAGCACTCCTCCGCCAGGGAACACTGAAGCTTTCCTT.

In the case of this clone: A much more abundant neighbour one base away suggests this may be a read error. This CDR3 is also generated by other DNA sequences in the sample. This rearrangement joins TRBV7-9 to TRBJ1-1, with TRBD1 as a possible D gene (5 bases). The CDR3 spans 15 residues. Per the germline V gene, CDR1 is SEHNR and CDR2 is FQNEAQ (reference sequence). Trimming took off 0 bases at V and 5 bases at J, with 13 bases between the two ends. Here the CDR3 reads CASSLARGLGTEAFF. DNA for the CDR3: TGTGCCAGCAGCTTAGCTAGGGGTCTAGGGACTGAAGCTTTCTTT.

V and J are TRBV6-5 and TRBJ2-3, with TRBD1 matching 8 bases. The CDR3 loop spans 15 amino acids. With V trimmed by 1 base and J by 6 bases, 6 bases remained unmatched. The V gene's germline CDR1 is MNHEY and CDR2 SVGAGI. The DNA of the CDR3 is TGTGCCAGCAGTTACTGGCAGGGGGCGAGGGATACGCAGTATTTT. Its protein product is CASSYWQGARDTQYF.

The chain carries TRBV5-6 and TRBJ2-1; D could derive from TRBD1 or TRBD2 (6 bases each). V was pared by 4 bases and J by 0 bases, with 17 bases between. Per the germline V gene, CDR1 is SGHDT and CDR2 is YYEEEE. This CDR3 is 17 amino acids long. CDR3 coding DNA: TGTGCCAGCAGCCGACTAGGGACAACGAGCTCCTACAATGAGCAGTTCTTC. This gives the protein CASSRLGTTSSYNEQFF.

The chain carries TRBV2 and TRBJ2-3, with unresolved D. Germline V gives CDR1 SNHLY, CDR2 FYNNEI. The V and J ends lost 5 bases and 6 bases respectively, with 15 bases between them. The CDR3 consists of 14 residues. The CDR3 DNA follows: TGTGCCAGCAGTTCTCCCCCGGGCCTGGATACGCAGTATTTT. Amino acid sequence: CASSSPPGLDTQYF.

This chain uses TRBV2 with TRBJ2-6; D not certain. The germline gives CDR1 SNHLY, CDR2 FYNNEI. Trimming took off 3 bases at V and 0 bases at J, with 6 bases between the two ends. There are 15 residues in the CDR3. The CDR3 reads CASSESFSGANVLTF. CDR3 DNA sequence: TGTGCCAGCAGTGAGTCCTTCTCTGGGGCCAACGTCCTGACTTTC.

This clone appeared a single time. The J gene is TRBJ1-2, the V gene TRBV7-3; possibly TRBD1 for D (5 bases). CDR3 length: 18 amino acids. Germline CDR1 is SGHTA and CDR2 is FQGTGA. V gave up 5 bases and J gave up 4 bases, with 26 bases separating them. Here the CDR3 reads CASSPRPLSEQAVYGYTF. Written as DNA, the CDR3 is TGTGCCAGCAGCCCAAGACCCCTCTCGGAACAGGCCGTCTATGGCTACACCTTC.

This clone was observed a few times. This chain joins TRBV5-5 and TRBJ2-1; D is perhaps TRBD2 (5 bases). The ends were cut back, 3 bases at V and 6 bases at J, with 16 bases in the middle. CDR3 size: 15 residues. Germline V gene sequence: CDR1 SGHKS, CDR2 YYEKEE (reference sequence). The chain's CDR3 is CASSWAAVGSNEQFF. For the CDR3, the DNA is TGTGCCAGCAGCTGGGCAGCCGTGGGGAGCAATGAGCAGTTCTTC.

V usage is TRBV5-6 and J usage is TRBJ2-3; TRBD1 aligns across 8 bases. Germline CDR1 and CDR2: SGHDT and YYEEEE. J was trimmed by 6 bases and V by 4 bases; bases with no gene match: 7. The CDR3 covers 14 residues. The CDR3 loop is CASSLPGQDDTQYF. The CDR3 DNA reads as TGTGCCAGCAGCCTTCCGGGACAGGACGATACGCAGTATTTT. Drawing the rest from reference TRBV5-6 and TRBJ2-3, the complete variable domain is DAGVTQSPTHLIKTRGQQVTLRCSPKSGHDTVSWYQQALGQGPQFIFQYYEEEERQRGNFPDRFSGHQFPNYSSELNVNALLLGDSALYLCASSLPGQDDTQYFGPGTRLTVL.